This is a list of T cell receptor beta chains from one sample in a study of T cell responses to AZD1222 COVID-19 vaccine. Libraries were prepared by immunoSEQ multiplex PCR; TCRdb keeps only in-frame clonotypes and omits some of them. The sample has some 280,000 clones, almost 95% seen once. This material consisted of peripheral blood, taken 28 days after the second AZD1222 dose. The source of these receptors is an adult who received the AZD1222 COVID-19 vaccine. CDR3s include the opening cysteine and the closing phenylalanine or tryptophan. The D gene is left open where the match is weak. The size of a clone is reported for some rows only, either as once, few or many, or as a class for expanded clones.

d_gene	abundance	v_gene	j_gene	CDR3nt	CDR3aa
TRBD1	NA	TRBV6-5	TRBJ1-1	TGTGCCAGCACCCGGGGACAGGAGAACACTGAAGCTTTCTTT	CASTRGQENTEAFF
NA	NA	TRBV18	TRBJ1-1	TGTGCCAGCTCCACAGGCGGTCGGACTGAAGCTTTCTTT	CASSTGGRTEAFF
NA	once	TRBV6-5	TRBJ2-7	TGTGCCAGCAGTTACGGGACAATAAACGAGCAGTACTTC	CASSYGTINEQYF
TRBD2	NA	TRBV7-8	TRBJ2-3	TGTGCCAGCCATAAGACTAGCGGGGGCCTCACAGATACGCAGTATTTT	CASHKTSGGLTDTQYF
TRBD2	NA	TRBV2	TRBJ2-3	TGTGCCAGCAGTATTAATAGCGGGGGGGCGGATACGCAGTATTTT	CASSINSGGADTQYF
NA	NA	TRBV19	TRBJ1-4	TGTGCCAGTAGTGACTCCCTGTGGACTAATGAAAAACTGTTTTTT	CASSDSLWTNEKLFF
NA	NA	TRBV13	TRBJ1-1	TGTGCCAGCAGCCCCCAGCTCCTACCGCCGAACACTGAAGCTTTCTTT	CASSPQLLPPNTEAFF
NA	NA	TRBV6-1	TRBJ1-2	TGTGCCAGCAGTGATCAGGGGTATGGCTACACCTTC	CASSDQGYGYTF
NA	NA	TRBV9	TRBJ1-3	TGTGCCAGCAGTTCTCTCGGAAACACCATATATTTT	CASSSLGNTIYF
NA	NA	TRBV3-1/TRBV3-2	TRBJ1-1	TGTGCCAGCAGCCAAGAGGCACAGGCTGAAGCTTTCTTT	CASSQEAQAEAFF
NA	few	TRBV3-1/TRBV3-2	TRBJ1-1	TGTGCCAGCAGCCAAGCCGAAAACCTTGCTGCTTTCTTT	CASSQAENLAAFF
NA	NA	TRBV4-1	TRBJ1-2	TGCGCCAGCAGCCAAGGCCGCGCTAGGAGGCTAGGAACCTATGGCTACACCTTC	CASSQGRARRLGTYGYTF
NA	NA	TRBV4-2	TRBJ2-2	TGTGCCAGCAGCCAAGATATGGACACCGGGGAGCTGTTTTTT	CASSQDMDTGELFF
NA	NA	TRBV29-1	TRBJ2-2	TGCAGCGTTCGAACAACAGGGAACACCGGGGAGCTGTTTTTT	CSVRTTGNTGELFF
NA	NA	TRBV29-1	TRBJ1-4	TGCAGCGTCCAGGTGACGGATGAAAAACTGTTTTTT	CSVQVTDEKLFF
NA	NA	TRBV6-6	TRBJ2-4	TGTGCCAGCAGTACAGCTACAGGGCGAAATCCACCGAGCTTC	CASSTATGRNPPSF
NA	NA	TRBV6-2/TRBV6-3	TRBJ1-5	TGTGCCAGCAGTTACCGCCTACCCGGGCAGCCCCAGCATTTT	CASSYRLPGQPQHF
NA	NA	TRBV3-1/TRBV3-2	TRBJ1-6	TGTGCCAGCAGCCAAGTACCCGGGACTTCACCCCTCCACTTT	CASSQVPGTSPLHF
NA	few	TRBV30	TRBJ2-3	TGTGCCGGAGGGGTGGTTTGGGGTGCCACAGATACGCAGTATTTT	CAGGVVWGATDTQYF
NA	NA	TRBV4-1	TRBJ2-4	TGCGCCAGCAGCCAAGCCGGACTATTGAACATTCAGTACTTC	CASSQAGLLNIQYF
TRBD1	NA	TRBV19	TRBJ1-5	TGTGCCTCACAGGGGGTAAATAGCAATCAGCCCCAGCATTTT	CASQGVNSNQPQHF
TRBD1	NA	TRBV7-9	TRBJ1-4	TGTGCCAGCAGCCCGGACCCGGGACAGGGGTATGAAAAACTGTTTTTT	CASSPDPGQGYEKLFF
NA	NA	TRBV2	TRBJ2-5	TGTGCCAGCAGTGAATCGAGGAGTTCAGAGACCCAGTACTTC	CASSESRSSETQYF
TRBD1	NA	TRBV6-5	TRBJ2-1	TGTGCCAGCAGAACGGGACAGAATTACAATGAGCAGTTCTTC	CASRTGQNYNEQFF
TRBD1	NA	TRBV4-2	TRBJ1-2	TGTGCCAGCAGCCAAGCAGAGGGGGCGGACTATGGCTACACCTTC	CASSQAEGADYGYTF
NA	NA	TRBV7-8	TRBJ1-5	TGTGCCAGCAGCTTAGGGACGCCGTTGGAGCCCCAGCATTTT	CASSLGTPLEPQHF
NA	NA	TRBV2	TRBJ1-3	TGTGCCAGCTTTAGGGGAAACACCATATATTTT	CASFRGNTIYF
TRBD1	NA	TRBV5-1	TRBJ1-2	TGCGCCAGCAGCCTTACTGGACAGGGCGGTGGCTACACCTTC	CASSLTGQGGGYTF
TRBD2	NA	TRBV2	TRBJ2-2	TGTGCCAGCGTCCTAGCGGTGAACACCGGGGAGCTGTTTTTT	CASVLAVNTGELFF
NA	once	TRBV28	TRBJ2-5	TGTGCCAGCAGTTTCCGGGATGGCGAGACCCAGTACTTC	CASSFRDGETQYF
TRBD2	NA	TRBV7-2	TRBJ2-7	TGTGCCAGCAGCATTACTAGCGGGGTCTCCTACGAGCAGTACTTC	CASSITSGVSYEQYF